This TCR beta chain was captured by sequencing in a study of T cell repertoires in cytomegalovirus infection (dated by TCRdb to the late 2010s). In the study overall: Alongside well-studied HLA-B-restricted epitopes, the peptide stimulations were aimed at recently identified HLA-C-restricted CMV epitopes, whose presentation resists viral immunomodulation. Because public TCR beta signatures pointed to carriage of CMV infection together with the matching HLA type, the HLA type of each donor mattered for the analysis. What the authors observed across the whole study: In both this cohort and an independent roughly 400-donor cohort, the cumulative frequency of public TCR beta family members distinguished carriers of CMV infection plus the relevant HLA type. The ex vivo response was dominated by HLA-C-restricted CMV-specific TCR beta clonotypes, and the single most frequent clonotype in two of eight donors was supplied by these HLA-C-restricted clonotypes.

CDR1 and CDR2, looked up from the germline V gene, are SGHTA and FQGNSA. There are 16 amino acids in the CDR3, from cysteine to phenylalanine inclusive. Kept here is only the CDR3 DNA, which spans 48 bases and is read in frame from base 1. For this chain, trimming is 0 bases at the V end and 4 bases at the J end, and the number of junction bases without a gene match is 1. This clonotype was seen many times. Which antigen it targets is not known. Base qualities are not provided; no much larger clone lies one nucleotide away. Data came from an Illumina HiSeq 1500. The public reads were quality trimmed at Q25 with fastp and then assembled into clones with MiXCR by TCRdb, keeping productive beta chains. Every CDR3 protein is listed once, alongside the most common genes and DNA of its rows. Across this sample there are approximately 590,000 distinct CDR3 sequences, with roughly 43% seen only once. The ten top clones hold 48% of the sample.

Per the publication, the treatment or condition label means: in vitro stimulation with specific CMV peptide epitopes to enrich CMV-specific T cells. The V and J genes are TRBV7-2 and TRBJ2-2, and 11 junction bases match TRBD2. The sample was cultured PBMCs, taken from culture after CMV antigen stimulation. The sequence derives from a human donor in good health (CMV status not recorded). Some clones in this sample may be carry-over from other donors' samples. CDR3 protein: CASSLALAGGTGELFF. The DNA sequence reads TGTGCCAGCAGCTTAGCCCTAGCGGGGGGCACCGGGGAGCTGTTTTTT.